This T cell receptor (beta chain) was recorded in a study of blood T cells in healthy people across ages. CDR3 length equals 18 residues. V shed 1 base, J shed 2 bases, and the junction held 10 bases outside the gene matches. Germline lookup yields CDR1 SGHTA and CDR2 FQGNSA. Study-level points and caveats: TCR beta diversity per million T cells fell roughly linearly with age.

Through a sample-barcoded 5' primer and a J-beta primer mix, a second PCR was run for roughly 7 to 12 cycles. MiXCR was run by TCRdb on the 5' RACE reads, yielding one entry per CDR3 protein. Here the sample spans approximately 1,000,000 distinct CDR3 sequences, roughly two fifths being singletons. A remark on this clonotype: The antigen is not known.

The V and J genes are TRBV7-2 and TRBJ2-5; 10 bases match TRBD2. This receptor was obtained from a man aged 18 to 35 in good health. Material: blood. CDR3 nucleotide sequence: TGTGCCAGCAGCTTAGAGGGGATTAGCGGGGGGTCGCAAGAGACCCAGTACTTC. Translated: CASSLEGISGGSQETQYF. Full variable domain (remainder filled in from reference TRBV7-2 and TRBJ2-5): GAGVSQSPSNKVTEKGKDVELRCDPISGHTALYWYRQSLGQGLEFLIYFQGNSAPDKSGLPSDRFSAERTGGSVSTLTIQRTQQEDSAVYLCASSLEGISGGSQETQYFGPGTRLLVL.